The subject of this entry is one T cell receptor (beta chain). What it recognizes is unknown. The treatment is: approximately 10-day PBMC culture with coronavirus spike peptide pools or control peptides (ViraFEST assay). ViraFEST relied on peptide pools to expand antigen-specific T cells; the TCRs were sequenced afterward. The sample originates from a study of vaccination and CD4 T cells after COVID-19. Study context: Cells received overlapping spike peptides from SARS-CoV-2, HCoV-NL63, HCoV-OC43 and HCoV-229E as stimulation. Study results and caveats: Convalescent patients had a median around 90% of reactive clones appearing only post-vaccination.

Sequencing of DNA taken from cultured CD4+ T cells relied on the Oncomine TCR Beta short-read assay. MiXCR, run by TCRdb on the PCR reads, gives a single entry per CDR3 protein. The table lists over 8,500 distinct CDR3 sequences, 40% to 50% of them singletons. The CDR3 totals 13 residues. Deletions cut 3 bases from V and 8 bases from J, with 12 bases between. Looked up from germline, CDR1 is SGHNT and CDR2 is YYREEE (reference sequence). Specimen: CD4+ T cells from blood, cultured in vitro. V gene TRBV5-4 combines with J gene TRBJ2-1, with D unresolved. The source is a human donor who had recovered from COVID-19. The CDR3 sequence: CASSSSVWDEQFF. The CDR3 region has the DNA TGTGCCAGCAGCTCGTCCGTCTGGGATGAGCAGTTCTTC.